This T cell receptor beta chain originates from a study of cytomegalovirus exposure and HLA in healthy donors. Study overall: Unique TCR beta sequences numbering 95 million to 130 million came from 150 million to 200 million T cells in an earlier analysis.

The PCR employed 60 Vbeta primers together with 13 Jbeta primers. Per the authors' pipeline: In a later analysis, the count reached 74 million or so unique TCR beta chains, with 9 million to 11 million shared. The table came from immunoSEQ multiplex PCR; TCRdb's copy has only in-frame clones and leaves some out. The V and J calls and clone size were taken over from that table, and D and trimming were inferred from the DNA. In the table there are nearly 110,000 clones, roughly 70% of which are singletons. Overall study findings and caveats: Rates of TCR association differed by HLA locus in a later analysis, with DRB1 highest and HLA-C lowest.

V trimming: 7 bases; J trimming: 3 bases; junction bases outside the gene matches: 6. Germline CDR1 reads SGDLS; CDR2 reads YYNGEE. This CDR3 has 14 residues. In its sample, this clone was seen a few times. The antigen remains unidentified. The sample taken for sequencing was PBMCs. The receptor comes from a male donor in good health and CMV-seropositive. V gene TRBV9 combines with J gene TRBJ1-4; 7 bases map to TRBD1. CDR3 in amino acids: CASGKTGSNEKLFF. As DNA, the CDR3 is TGTGCCAGCGGCAAGACAGGGTCTAATGAAAAACTGTTTTTT.